The 27 T cell receptor beta chains below all came from one sample that was sequenced in a study of shared clonotypes between healthy human individuals. Assay used: immunoSEQ multiplex PCR; TCRdb lists only in-frame clones, some missing. The data show fewer than 850,000 clones, 90% seen once. Specimen: memory CD8+ T cells from PBMCs. The subset: CD45RO+ cells pooled with CCR7-negative TemRA cells. The source is a man aged 18 to 29 in good health. Some clones in this sample may be carry-over from other donors' samples.

The chain uses TRBV19 and TRBJ1-2; TRBD1 matches at 9 bases. The CDR3 has 17 residues. V lost 4 bases, J lost 7 bases, and 16 bases stayed unmatched. The germline CDR1 and CDR2 sequences are LNHDA and SQIVND (reference sequence). The CDR3 sequence: CASSSTPGQGEFAGYTF. CDR3 in DNA: TGTGCCAGTAGTAGTACCCCGGGACAGGGAGAATTTGCTGGCTACACCTTC.

The chain carries TRBV9 and TRBJ2-1; possible D gene TRBD1, 6 bases. This CDR3 comprises 14 residues. V shed 3 bases and J shed 7 bases, with 14 bases lying between them. The V gene's germline CDR1 is SGDLS and CDR2 YYNGEE. CDR3 region: CASSEIARGNEQFF. As DNA, the CDR3 is TGTGCCAGCAGCGAGATAGCCAGGGGAAATGAGCAGTTCTTC.

This CDR3 is CASRELAASTDTQYF. The CDR3 DNA sequence: TGTGCCAGCAGGGAGCTGGCAGCTAGCACAGATACGCAGTATTTT. This chain joins TRBV7-6 and TRBJ2-3; no clear D. CDR3 length: 15 amino acids. CDR1 and CDR2 (germline): SGHVS, FNYEAQ. The V end was cut by 6 bases, the J end by 0 bases, with 13 bases between.

This clone was observed a single time. Different DNA sequences within this sample yield the same CDR3. The rearrangement links TRBV7-6 to TRBJ1-2, with TRBD1 matching 8 bases. This CDR3 has 13 residues. The J segment lost 5 bases and the V segment lost 5 bases, leaving 4 bases of the junction unmatched. CDR1 is SGHVS, CDR2 FNYEAQ, per germline. Written as DNA, the CDR3 is TGTGCCAGCAGCGAAACAGGGGGGTATGGCTACACCTTC. Translated, it gives CASSETGGYGYTF.

This clone has a handful of counts. The rearrangement uses TRBV19 and TRBJ1-5, with D uncertain. Germline V gene sequence: CDR1 LNHDA, CDR2 SQIVND (reference sequence). This CDR3 has 15 amino acids. Trimming pared 1 base from V and 2 bases from J, leaving 9 bases between. DNA for the CDR3: TGTGCCAGTAGTATAGTGCCAGAAGGCAATCAGCCCCAGCATTTT. Amino acid sequence: CASSIVPEGNQPQHF.

V is TRBV6-5 and J is TRBJ2-1, with 9 bases matching TRBD1. The length of the CDR3 is 15 residues. J lost 5 bases, V lost 4 bases, and 6 bases had no gene match. From germline, CDR1 is MNHEY and CDR2 SVGAGI. The CDR3 is CASSSGTGSNNEQFF. The CDR3 nucleotides read TGTGCCAGCAGTTCTGGGACAGGGTCGAACAATGAGCAGTTCTTC.

The chain uses TRBV5-6 and TRBJ2-5; 7 bases match TRBD1. V gave up 4 bases and J gave up 0 bases; unmatched junction bases: 3. Germline V gene sequence: CDR1 SGHDT, CDR2 YYEEEE. The CDR3 covers 14 residues. In nucleotides, the CDR3 is TGTGCCAGCAGCCAGGGGGTTAACCAAGAGACCCAGTACTTC. The encoded protein is CASSQGVNQETQYF.

The chain is built from TRBV9 and TRBJ2-7; D may match TRBD1 or TRBD2 (5 bases each). V was pared by 4 bases and J by 3 bases, with 11 bases between. The CDR3 spans 13 residues. Germline V gene sequence: CDR1 SGDLS, CDR2 YYNGEE. CDR3 region: CASSPGPVYEQYF. The CDR3 region has the DNA TGTGCCAGCAGCCCGGGACCAGTCTACGAGCAGTACTTC.

The chain links TRBV7-6 to TRBJ2-1; D unresolved. There are 12 residues in the CDR3. The V end lost 5 bases, the J end lost 4 bases, and 6 bases lay between the germline ends. The germline CDR1 and CDR2 sequences are SGHVS and FNYEAQ. The CDR3 coding sequence is TGTGCCAGCAGCAAACCGTACAATGAGCAGTTCTTC. It translates to CASSKPYNEQFF.

The rearrangement joins TRBV11-2 to TRBJ2-7; no clear D. CDR3 length equals 13 residues. Germline V gene sequence: CDR1 SGHAT, CDR2 FQNNGV. Trimming shortened V by 3 bases and J by 2 bases, and 8 bases separated the two germline ends. The CDR3 loop is CASSLVRAYEQYF. Written as DNA, the CDR3 is TGTGCCAGCAGCTTGGTCCGGGCCTACGAGCAGTACTTC.

The chain joins TRBV27 to TRBJ2-1, with D possibly being TRBD2 (5 bases). CDR3 size: 14 residues. The ends were cut back, 0 bases at V and 8 bases at J, with 11 bases in the middle. The germline gives CDR1 MNHEY, CDR2 SMNVEV (reference sequence). The CDR3 spells CASSLSRASHEQFF. The CDR3 nucleotides are TGTGCCAGCAGTTTATCGAGGGCTAGCCATGAGCAGTTCTTC.

The chain is built from TRBV11-2 and TRBJ2-7; D perhaps matches TRBD2 (6 bases). Trimming cost V 6 bases and J 2 bases, with 20 bases left between them. This CDR3 region has 16 residues. Germline loops: CDR1 SGHAT, CDR2 FQNNGV. CDR3 region: CASSFMGLNIAYEQYF. The CDR3, as DNA: TGTGCCAGCAGTTTCATGGGACTCAACATAGCCTACGAGCAGTACTTC. Combining the CDR3 with reference TRBV11-2 and TRBJ2-7 gives the whole variable domain EAGVAQSPRYKIIEKRQSVAFWCNPISGHATLYWYQQILGQGPKLLIQFQNNGVVDDSQLPKDRFSAERLKGVDSTLKIQPAKLEDSAVYLCASSFMGLNIAYEQYFGPGTRLTVT.

The J gene is TRBJ2-5, the V gene TRBV2; 8 nucleotides agree with TRBD1. The CDR3 runs 14 residues. Germline assignment: CDR1 SNHLY and CDR2 FYNNEI. The trim removed 6 bases at V and 1 base at J, leaving 4 bases unmatched. Here the CDR3 reads CASREDRAQETQYF. In DNA, the CDR3 is TGTGCCAGCAGAGAGGACAGGGCCCAAGAGACCCAGTACTTC.

The chain has TRBV27 and TRBJ2-7; weak D call: TRBD1 (6 bases). The CDR3 totals 13 residues. Trimming left V 2 bases short and J 4 bases short, with 9 bases between. CDR1 MNHEY and CDR2 SMNVEV come from the germline V gene (reference sequence). The CDR3 bases are TGTGCCAGCAGTTTAGACCAGGGGTACGAGCAGTACTTC. It codes for CASSLDQGYEQYF.

The CDR3 is CASSLWEGQQFF. CDR3 DNA: TGTGCCAGCAGCTTGTGGGAGGGGCAGCAGTTCTTC. The rearrangement links TRBV5-4 to TRBJ2-1, with TRBD2 matching over 7 bases. The CDR3 sequence is 12 residues long. Germline V gene lookup returns CDR1 SGHNT and CDR2 YYREEE (reference sequence). The V segment lost 1 base and the J segment 11 bases; nucleotides outside the gene matches: 3.

The V gene is TRBV29-1, the J gene TRBJ1-2, with D unresolved. The V end lost 4 bases, the J end lost 4 bases, and 16 bases lay between the germline ends. This CDR3 spans 14 amino acids. Germline CDR1 and CDR2: SQVTM and ANQGSEA. The CDR3 nucleotides read TGCAGCGTTGTTGTTAGGAAGGGCCTCTATGGCTACACCTTC. It encodes CSVVVRKGLYGYTF.

This chain links TRBV6-5 with TRBJ2-3; D uncertain. Trimming took off 0 bases at V and 0 bases at J, with 10 bases between the two ends. The CDR3 covers 16 residues. The germline gives CDR1 MNHEY, CDR2 SVGAGI. This chain's CDR3 is CASSYSGRPSTDTQYF. The DNA for the CDR3 is TGTGCCAGCAGTTACTCCGGTAGACCTAGCACAGATACGCAGTATTTT.

This chain connects TRBV6-6 to TRBJ2-3; TRBD1 might be the D (5 bases). The CDR3 has 12 amino acids. Trimming took off 7 bases at V and 8 bases at J, with 13 bases between the two ends. CDR1 is MNHNY and CDR2 is SVGAGI in the germline V gene (reference sequence). For the CDR3, the DNA is TGTGCCAGCAAAAGACCCAGGGTTACGCAGTATTTT. This translates into CASKRPRVTQYF.

Ten or more counts support this clone. The V and J genes are TRBV29-1 and TRBJ2-1; 9 nucleotides line up with TRBD1. CDR1 and CDR2 from the germline V gene are SQVTM and ANQGSEA. This CDR3 contains 13 residues. V was clipped by 5 bases and J by 6 bases; unmatched bases: 5. The CDR3 sequence: CSVYTGGSNEQFF. The CDR3, as DNA: TGCAGCGTTTATACAGGGGGCTCCAATGAGCAGTTCTTC.

About this clone: The same CDR3 is also encoded by other DNA sequences in this sample. J is TRBJ2-7 and V is TRBV6-5; 9 bases agree with TRBD2. V trimming: 2 bases; J trimming: 4 bases; junction bases outside the gene matches: 3. Germline CDR1 and CDR2: MNHEY and SVGAGI. The CDR3 runs 14 residues. The CDR3 loop is CASSYGLAGYEQYF. The CDR3 nucleotides read TGTGCCAGCAGTTACGGGCTAGCGGGATACGAGCAGTACTTC.

The rearrangement uses TRBV5-1 and TRBJ1-4; no clear D gene. V gave up 4 bases and J gave up 6 bases, with 7 bases separating them. The germline V gene has CDR1 SGHRS and CDR2 YFSETQ. The CDR3 loop spans 12 amino acids. CDR3 in amino acids: CASSLGHEKLFF. The DNA for the CDR3 is TGCGCCAGCAGCCTGGGTCATGAAAAACTGTTTTTT.

The CDR3 region is CASSLRRGLAGGYRDGNEQFF. In DNA, the CDR3 is TGTGCCAGCAGCCTAAGGAGGGGGCTAGCGGGAGGTTACCGGGATGGGAATGAGCAGTTCTTC. V usage is TRBV4-2 and J usage is TRBJ2-1; TRBD2 matches at 11 bases. Germline CDR1 and CDR2: LGHNA and YNFKEQ. The CDR3 has 21 amino acids. The V gene end was trimmed by 4 bases and the J gene end by 7 bases; junction bases not matched to a gene: 24.

The rearrangement links TRBV9 to TRBJ2-3; D is unclear. Per germline, CDR1 SGDLS and CDR2 YYNGEE. The CDR3 has 16 residues. V lost 6 bases, J lost 5 bases, and 22 bases lay in between. The chain's CDR3 is CASNSRALEFGDTQYF. CDR3 nucleotide sequence: TGTGCCAGCAACTCACGGGCCCTAGAGTTCGGAGATACGCAGTATTTT.

A single count supports this clone. J is TRBJ2-7 and V is TRBV28; maybe TRBD1 (6 bases). V was clipped by 3 bases and J by 3 bases, with 12 bases between them. This CDR3 contains 14 residues. Per germline, CDR1 MDHEN and CDR2 SYDVKM. The CDR3 sequence: CASSFQGLGYEQYF. The CDR3 DNA reads as TGTGCCAGCAGTTTTCAGGGGTTGGGCTACGAGCAGTACTTC.

With regard to this clone: The same CDR3 arises from other DNA sequences in this sample as well. The V gene is TRBV27, the J gene TRBJ2-2, with D hard to call. Germline-derived CDR1 and CDR2 are MNHEY and SMNVEV (reference sequence). This CDR3 has 14 residues. V shed 3 bases and J shed 2 bases, with 7 bases lying between them. The CDR3 DNA reads as TGTGCCAGCAGTTTTGGGCCAAACACCGGGGAGCTGTTTTTT. Translation: CASSFGPNTGELFF.

This clone has a handful of counts. The chain couples TRBV7-9 to TRBJ1-1; 7 bases align to TRBD1. CDR3 size: 14 residues. The ends lost 4 bases at V and 0 bases at J; junction bases unmatched: 2. Germline-derived CDR1 and CDR2 are SEHNR and FQNEAQ (reference sequence). The CDR3 spells CASSSTGMNTEAFF. As DNA, the CDR3 is TGTGCCAGCAGCTCGACAGGGATGAACACTGAAGCTTTCTTT. Using reference TRBV7-9 and TRBJ1-1 for the parts outside the CDR3, the full variable domain is DTGVSQNPRHKITKRGQNVTFRCDPISEHNRLYWYRQTLGQGPEFLTYFQNEAQLEKSRLLSDRFSAERPKGSFSTLEIQRTEQGDSAMYLCASSSTGMNTEAFFGQGTRLTVV.

The rearrangement uses TRBV27 and TRBJ1-2; TRBD1 might be the D (5 bases). V gave up 3 bases and J gave up 3 bases, with 20 bases separating them. Germline V gives CDR1 MNHEY, CDR2 SMNVEV (reference sequence). The CDR3 has 17 amino acids. The CDR3 nucleotides read TGTGCCAGCAGTTTGGGTGTGCAGGGACGCGAGGACTATGGCTACACCTTC. As protein: CASSLGVQGREDYGYTF.